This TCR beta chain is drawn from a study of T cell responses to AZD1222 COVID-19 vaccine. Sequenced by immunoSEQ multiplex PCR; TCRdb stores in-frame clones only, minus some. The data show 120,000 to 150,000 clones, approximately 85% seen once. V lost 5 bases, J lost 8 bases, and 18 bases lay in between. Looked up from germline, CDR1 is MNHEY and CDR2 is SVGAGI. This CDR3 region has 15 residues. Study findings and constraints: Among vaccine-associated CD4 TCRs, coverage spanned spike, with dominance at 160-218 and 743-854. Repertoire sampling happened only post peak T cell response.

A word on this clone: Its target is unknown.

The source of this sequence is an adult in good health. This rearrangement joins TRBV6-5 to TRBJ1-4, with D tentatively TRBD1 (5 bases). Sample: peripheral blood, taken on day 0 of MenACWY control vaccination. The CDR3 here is CASSPTGRGEEKLFF. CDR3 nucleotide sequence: TGTGCCAGCAGTCCGACGGGACGCGGGGAAGAAAAACTGTTTTTT.